The 27 T cell receptor beta chains below come from one sample, sequenced in a study of blood T cells in healthy people across ages. Combining a sample-barcoded 5' primer with a J-beta primer mix, a second PCR ran for about 6 to 11 cycles. TCRdb itself ran the 5' RACE reads through MiXCR, one entry per CDR3 protein. The sample carries about 970,000 distinct CDR3 sequences, just over 50% recorded once. The sequenced sample consisted of blood. All receptors derive from a woman aged 55-75 years in good health.

This clonotype has a handful of counts. The chain uses TRBV3-1 and TRBJ2-4, with 8 positions matching TRBD2. The CDR3 consists of 13 residues. Germline loops: CDR1 LGHDT, CDR2 YNNKEL (reference sequence). V trimming: 1 base; J trimming: 15 bases; junction bases outside the gene matches: 8. The CDR3 here is CASSQVGAGVRYF. DNA for the CDR3: TGTGCCAGCAGCCAAGTGGGAGCGGGAGTTCGGTACTTC.

The chain recombines TRBV4-3 with TRBJ2-7; no clear D. This CDR3 is built from 14 residues. The germline V gene has CDR1 LGHNA and CDR2 YSLEER. V was shortened by 8 bases and J by 2 bases, with 16 bases between the two germline ends. CDR3 coding DNA: TGCGCCAGCCCCCTTCCCCGTATTACCTACGAGCAGTACTTC. Protein sequence: CASPLPRITYEQYF.

The J gene is TRBJ1-5, the V gene TRBV20-1, with D possibly being TRBD1 (5 bases). Germline CDR1 DFQATT, CDR2 SNEGSKA (reference sequence). This CDR3 has 13 amino acids. V was cut by 4 bases and J by 4 bases, with 11 bases left in between. The CDR3 loop is CSAINSGNQPQHF. Written as DNA, the CDR3 is TGCAGTGCTATTAATTCAGGGAATCAGCCCCAGCATTTT.

This chain connects TRBV5-5 to TRBJ2-2, with D maybe TRBD2 (5 bases). In germline, CDR1 is SGHKS, CDR2 YYEKEE (reference sequence). V lost 10 bases and J lost 6, with 22 bases in between. This CDR3 has 15 amino acids. CDR3 sequence reads: CAGTEKEERAGELFF. CDR3 DNA sequence: TGTGCCGGCACTGAAAAGGAGGAAAGGGCCGGGGAGCTGTTTTTT.

The chain recombines TRBV28 with TRBJ2-5, with D maybe TRBD2 (5 bases). This CDR3 contains 15 residues. Between the trimmed V and J ends, which lost 3 bases and 5 bases, there was a span of 16 bases. CDR1 MDHEN and CDR2 SYDVKM come from the germline V gene. CDR3 region: CASSFGGLPIETQYF. The CDR3 coding sequence is TGTGCCAGCAGTTTTGGAGGACTCCCCATTGAGACCCAGTACTTC.

V gene TRBV4-2 combines with J gene TRBJ2-7; TRBD1 agrees at 7 bases. CDR1 and CDR2 from the germline V gene are LGHNA and YNFKEQ. V lost 0 bases and J lost 2; bases outside the gene matches: 13. The CDR3 sequence is 18 residues long. DNA of the CDR3: TGTGCCAGCAGCCAAGAGGGCCGAGGCAGGGGGTTCACCTACGAGCAGTACTTC. Its translation is CASSQEGRGRGFTYEQYF.

V usage is TRBV7-8 and J usage is TRBJ2-7, with a tentative D call TRBD1 (5 bases). CDR3 length: 16 amino acids. The germline V gene encodes CDR1 SGHVS and CDR2 FQNEAQ. The V end lost 0 bases, the J end lost 6 bases, and 18 bases lay between the germline ends. In nucleotides, the CDR3 is TGTGCCAGCAGCTTAGCTCAGGGCGACTTTTCGTTCGAGCAGTACTTC. The encoded protein is CASSLAQGDFSFEQYF.

The genes are TRBV7-3 and TRBJ2-1, with no clear D. Germline loops: CDR1 SGHTA, CDR2 FQGTGA. The CDR3 runs 17 residues. V lost 5 bases to trimming and J lost 2 bases, with 19 bases between them. In nucleotides, the CDR3 is TGTGCCAGCAGCCAAGAAGGCACCCCAGGAGCCTACAATGAGCAGTTCTTC. Amino acids: CASSQEGTPGAYNEQFF.

The V gene is TRBV6-6, the J gene TRBJ2-6; TRBD1 matches 9 bases. In germline, CDR1 is MNHNY, CDR2 SVGAGI (reference sequence). V lost 5 bases and J lost 0; bases outside the gene matches: 5. This CDR3 contains 17 residues. The CDR3 nucleotides read TGTGCCAGCAGTCTCGGACAGGGGCTCTCTGGGGCCAACGTCCTGACTTTC. It specifies CASSLGQGLSGANVLTF.

This clonotype was detected only a few times. This chain joins TRBV7-2 and TRBJ2-7; D possibly corresponds to TRBD1 (6 bases). Deletions cut 2 bases from V and 6 bases from J, with 20 bases between. CDR1 is SGHTA, CDR2 FQGNSA, per germline. The CDR3 loop spans 16 amino acids. The CDR3 bases are TGTGCCAGCAGCTTACTCGACAGGACGACACAGGGCGAGCAGTACTTC. It specifies CASSLLDRTTQGEQYF. The full variable domain, its missing parts supplied by reference TRBV7-2 and TRBJ2-7, is GAGVSQSPSNKVTEKGKDVELRCDPISGHTALYWYRQSLGQGLEFLIYFQGNSAPDKSGLPSDRFSAERTGGSVSTLTIQRTQQEDSAVYLCASSLLDRTTQGEQYFGPGTRLTVT.

The rearrangement links TRBV2 to TRBJ2-1; D remains unclear. Germline V gene data show CDR1 as SNHLY and CDR2 as FYNNEI. V was clipped by 0 bases and J by 7 bases, with 10 bases between them. The length of the CDR3 is 14 residues. The CDR3 coding sequence is TGTGCCAGCAGTGAAGCAGGGTTTGAGAATGAGCAGTTCTTC. Protein product: CASSEAGFENEQFF.

This clonotype was seen repeatedly, ten times or more. Its ends do not fully match the called genes, so a read error is possible. The CDR3 nucleotides are TGTGCCAGCAGCCGAGACAGGGCTTACGAGCAGTACTTC. As protein: CASSRDRAYEQYF. This chain connects TRBV4-1 to TRBJ2-7; 7 nucleotides agree with TRBD1. Germline values: CDR1 MGHRA, CDR2 YSYEKL. This CDR3 is built from 13 residues.

For the CDR3, the DNA is TGCGCCAGCAGCCAAGATTCTGGGAAATACTCACCCCTCCACTTT. It yields the protein CASSQDSGKYSPLHF. The chain employs TRBV4-3 and TRBJ1-6; D not certain. CDR3 length equals 15 residues. Trimming took 0 bases from V and 10 from J, leaving 13 bases between them. Germline V gene lookup returns CDR1 LGHNA and CDR2 YSLEER.

The chain carries TRBV6-2 or TRBV6-3 and TRBJ2-1; D tentatively fits TRBD1 or TRBD2 (5 bases each). Germline values: CDR1 MNHEY, CDR2 SVGEGT. With 7 bases removed from V and 7 bases from J, the gap between germline ends came to 17 bases. The CDR3 consists of 14 residues. The CDR3 region is CASTLGGEGNEQFF. The CDR3 bases are TGTGCCAGCACCCTTGGGGGAGAGGGAAATGAGCAGTTCTTC.

The chain's CDR3 is CASSELDRTQETQYF. Here the CDR3 DNA reads TGTGCCAGCAGTGAATTAGATAGGACCCAAGAGACCCAGTACTTC. The chain carries TRBV2 and TRBJ2-5, with unresolved D. Germline lookup yields CDR1 SNHLY and CDR2 FYNNEI. The CDR3 has 15 residues. V shed 2 bases and J shed 1 base, with 11 bases lying between them.

The rearrangement uses TRBV5-1 and TRBJ2-7, with D unclear. The CDR3 consists of 16 residues. The germline V gene encodes CDR1 SGHRS and CDR2 YFSETQ. Trimming removed 0 bases from V and 2 bases from J, with 15 bases in between. The chain's CDR3 is CASSLAFDLGPYEQYF. The CDR3 nucleotides read TGCGCCAGCAGCTTGGCCTTCGACTTAGGCCCCTACGAGCAGTACTTC.

The V gene is TRBV18, the J gene TRBJ2-3, with D unresolved. Trimming cost V 1 base and J 0 bases, with 5 bases left between them. The CDR3 is made up of 14 amino acids. Germline assignment: CDR1 KGHSH and CDR2 LQKENI. The CDR3 nucleotides are TGTGCCAGCTCACCACAAGCTAGCACAGATACGCAGTATTTT. Translated, it gives CASSPQASTDTQYF.

V is TRBV10-3 and J is TRBJ1-1; D remains unclear. Germline CDR1 and CDR2: ENHRY and SYGVKD. There are 11 residues in the CDR3. With 3 bases removed from V and 9 bases from J, the gap between germline ends came to 8 bases. The CDR3 here is CAISEGRQAFF. CDR3 nucleotides: TGTGCCATCAGTGAAGGCAGACAAGCTTTCTTT.

The chain couples TRBV20-1 to TRBJ1-4; no clear D gene. V was pared by 0 bases and J by 6 bases, with 14 bases between. This CDR3 is built from 15 residues. From germline, CDR1 is DFQATT and CDR2 SNEGSKA (reference sequence). In nucleotides, the CDR3 is TGCAGTGCTAGAGATCGGGCCAGTGGAGATGAAAAACTGTTTTTT. Translating gives CSARDRASGDEKLFF.

This clonotype was detected only a few times. This rearrangement joins TRBV30 to TRBJ1-2, with D maybe TRBD1 (6 bases). CDR3 length: 13 residues. Germline V CDR1 and CDR2: GTSNPN, SVGIG (reference sequence). Trimming left V 1 base short and J 5 bases short, with 11 bases between. The CDR3 DNA sequence: TGTGCCTGGAGTGGTACAGGGCAGTATGGCTACACCTTC. Residues: CAWSGTGQYGYTF.

The rearrangement links TRBV6-5 to TRBJ1-6; D is unresolved. V was pared by 0 bases and J by 3 bases, with 9 bases between. The CDR3 spans 16 residues. CDR1 and CDR2 (germline): MNHEY, SVGAGI. CDR3 loop: CASSYSEGRYNSPLHF. The CDR3 coding sequence is TGTGCCAGCAGTTACTCGGAAGGCCGCTATAATTCACCCCTCCACTTT.

The sample holds a few counts of this clonotype. Germline is not matched at one junction end, which may reflect a read error. The V call is TRBV4-3, the J call TRBJ1-2; D unclear. The germline V gene has CDR1 LGHNA and CDR2 YSLEER. The CDR3 loop spans 16 amino acids. This CDR3 reads CASSQEGPRANYGYTF. The CDR3 DNA reads as TGCGCTAGCAGCCAAGAAGGGCCAAGAGCTAACTATGGCTACACCTTC.

The rearrangement joins TRBV29-1 to TRBJ2-5; D remains ambiguous. Trimming cost V 4 bases and J 2 bases, with 14 bases left between them. This CDR3 comprises 14 residues. The V gene's germline CDR1 is SQVTM and CDR2 ANQGSEA. CDR3 loop: CSVVWNVRQETQYF. The CDR3 coding sequence is TGCAGCGTTGTTTGGAACGTACGGCAAGAGACCCAGTACTTC. The full variable domain, with the rest looked up from reference TRBV29-1 and TRBJ2-5, is SAVISQKPSRDICQRGTSLTIQCQVDSQVTMMFWYRQQPGQSLTLIATANQGSEATYESGFVIDKFPISRPNLTFSTLTVSNMSPEDSSIYLCSVVWNVRQETQYFGPGTRLLVL.

This chain links TRBV28 with TRBJ2-7; TRBD2 aligns across 11 bases. The germline V gene encodes CDR1 MDHEN and CDR2 SYDVKM. The CDR3 runs to 15 residues. V was pared by 6 bases and J by 2 bases, with 6 bases of the junction left unmatched. CDR3 loop: CASRGELAGAYEQYF. CDR3 sequence (DNA): TGTGCCAGCAGGGGGGAACTAGCGGGAGCCTACGAGCAGTACTTC.

The J gene is TRBJ2-7, the V gene TRBV28; D not resolved. The CDR3 is 15 residues long. Per the germline V gene, CDR1 is MDHEN and CDR2 is SYDVKM. Trimming removed 1 base from V and 3 bases from J, with 13 bases in between. CDR3 sequence reads: CASSLFGLRLYEQYF. The CDR3 DNA sequence: TGTGCCAGCAGTTTATTTGGATTGCGGCTCTACGAGCAGTACTTC.

This clonotype has a handful of counts. The V and J genes are TRBV5-6 and TRBJ2-3; 10 bases are a match to TRBD2. The CDR3 is 17 residues long. The V gene's germline CDR1 is SGHDT and CDR2 YYEEEE. The ends lost 2 bases at V and 3 bases at J; junction bases unmatched: 9. CDR3 region: CASSFRLAGGRTDTQYF. In DNA form, the CDR3 reads TGTGCCAGCAGCTTTAGATTAGCGGGAGGTAGGACAGATACGCAGTATTTT.

This rearrangement joins TRBV3-1 to TRBJ2-5, with TRBD2 identical over 10 bases. Unmatched junction bases numbered 11, after V lost 1 base and J lost 3 bases. The CDR3 covers 18 residues. From germline, CDR1 is LGHDT and CDR2 YNNKEL (reference sequence). The CDR3 DNA follows: TGTGCCAGCAGCCAAGGAGGGACCGTGAGCGGGAGGGAAGAGACCCAGTACTTC. It translates to CASSQGGTVSGREETQYF.